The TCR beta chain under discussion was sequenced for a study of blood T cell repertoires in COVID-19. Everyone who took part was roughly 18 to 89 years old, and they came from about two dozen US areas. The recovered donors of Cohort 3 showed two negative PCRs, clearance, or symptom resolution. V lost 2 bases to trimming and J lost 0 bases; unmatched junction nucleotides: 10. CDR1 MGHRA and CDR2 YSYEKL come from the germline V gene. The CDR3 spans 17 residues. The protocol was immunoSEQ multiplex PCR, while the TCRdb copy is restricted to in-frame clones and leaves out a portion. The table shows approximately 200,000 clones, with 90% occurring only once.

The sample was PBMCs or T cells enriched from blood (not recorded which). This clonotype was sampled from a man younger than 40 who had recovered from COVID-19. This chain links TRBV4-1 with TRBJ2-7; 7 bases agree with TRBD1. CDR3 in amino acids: CASSQTNGQASSYEQYF. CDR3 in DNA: TGCGCCAGCAGCCAAACCAACGGACAGGCGAGCTCCTACGAGCAGTACTTC.